A selection of T cell receptor beta chains follows, all from one sample in a study of cytomegalovirus exposure and HLA in healthy donors. Here immunoSEQ multiplex PCR was the method, and the copy in TCRdb shows in-frame clones only, minus some. Seen here are about 59,000 clones, approximately 80% observed once, and the top ten hold around 1.7%. The sequencing sample was made of PBMCs. Receptors were obtained from a man aged 35 to 55 in good health and CMV-seronegative. Each CDR3 is given with its conserved first and last residue. Fields, in order: D gene, clone size, V gene, J gene, CDR3 DNA, CDR3 protein. The D gene is left open where the match is weak. A row's size may be missing; if present it is once, few, many or a size class.

.	.	TRBV5-1	TRBJ1-5	TGCGCCAGCAGCTTGTCGGGAGAGCATCAGCCCCAGCATTTT	CASSLSGEHQPQHF
.	.	TRBV10-1	TRBJ2-3	TGCGCCTCGAGGGCAAGGGACACAGATACGCAGTATTTT	CASRARDTDTQYF
TRBD2	.	TRBV5-1	TRBJ2-7	TGCGCCAGCAGCTGGGGGGGATCGACGCGTGGCGAGCAGTACTTC	CASSWGGSTRGEQYF
TRBD1	.	TRBV30	TRBJ1-6	TGTGCCTGCGCGACAGGGAACAATTCCCCCCTCCACTTT	CACATGNNSPLHF
TRBD2	.	TRBV11-3	TRBJ2-4	TGTGCCAGCAGCCCACAAAGGACTAGCGGGGGCGGAAACATTCAGTACTTC	CASSPQRTSGGGNIQYF
.	.	TRBV5-1	TRBJ2-3	TGCGCCAGCAGCCTCATCGGGGGAGACGGAGATACGCAGTATTTT	CASSLIGGDGDTQYF
.	.	TRBV6-5	TRBJ2-5	TGTGCCAGCAGTAATCGGGGGAAGAGGGAGACCCAGTACTTC	CASSNRGKRETQYF
.	.	TRBV30	TRBJ1-1	TGTGCCTGGGGGGGGGTCACTGAAGCTTTCTTT	CAWGGVTEAFF
TRBD2	.	TRBV13	TRBJ2-5	TGTGCCAGCAGCTTAAGCGTCTGGGAAACTAGCGGGGCCCCCGATCAAGAGACCCAGTACTTC	CASSLSVWETSGAPDQETQYF
.	.	TRBV13	TRBJ1-1	TGTGCCAGCAGCCTATTTGAGAGGCGAGCAGCTTTCTTT	CASSLFERRAAFF
TRBD1	.	TRBV5-6	TRBJ2-5	TGTGCCAGCAACAATGACAGGGCGACCCAGTACTTC	CASNNDRATQYF
.	.	TRBV6-1	TRBJ1-2	TGTGCCAGCAGGTACAGGGTATATGGCTACACCTTC	CASRYRVYGYTF
.	.	TRBV7-9	TRBJ2-3	TGTGCCAGCAGCTTAGTAGCCCAGACTAGCACAGATACGCAGTATTTT	CASSLVAQTSTDTQYF
TRBD2	.	TRBV7-2	TRBJ2-5	TGTGCCAGCAGCTTAGGACAGCGGGGGGAAGAGACCCAGTACTTC	CASSLGQRGEETQYF
.	.	TRBV27	TRBJ1-4	TGTGCCAGCAGTCCACAGAGAGTAAATGAAAAACTGTTTTTT	CASSPQRVNEKLFF
.	.	TRBV29-1	TRBJ1-2	TGCAGCGTTGATGGGGGGAACTATCCGGAATATGGCTACACCTTC	CSVDGGNYPEYGYTF
.	.	TRBV9	TRBJ1-2	TGTGCCAGCAGCGTGGCCCAGCAGGGCCACTATGGCTACACCTTC	CASSVAQQGHYGYTF
.	once	TRBV11-2	TRBJ1-2	TGTGCCAGCAGCTTAGATGTAACAGGAGCTAACTATGGCTACACCTTC	CASSLDVTGANYGYTF
TRBD2	.	TRBV9	TRBJ2-2	TGTGCCAGCAGCGCCGGGACTAGCGGGGCTCCTAACACCGGGGAGCTGTTTTTT	CASSAGTSGAPNTGELFF
TRBD1	.	TRBV7-2	TRBJ2-7	TGTGCCAGCAGCTGGAACAGGGGATCCGACGAGCAGTACTTC	CASSWNRGSDEQYF
.	.	TRBV7-9	TRBJ2-1	TGTGCCAGCAGGGTCCTACGCTCCTACAATGAGCAGTTCTTC	CASRVLRSYNEQFF
.	.	TRBV21-1	TRBJ1-2	TGTGCCAGCAGCAAAGATGGGAGTGAACACTATGGCTACACCTTC	CASSKDGSEHYGYTF
.	.	TRBV30	TRBJ1-4	TGTGCCTGGAGTCCATACCCCGCCGGTGCAACTAATGAAAAACTGTTTTTT	CAWSPYPAGATNEKLFF
.	.	TRBV30	TRBJ2-3	TGTGCCTGGAGGCTAAAACCGGGACTCCAAAACGTCACAGATACGCAGTATTTT	CAWRLKPGLQNVTDTQYF
TRBD2	.	TRBV5-1	TRBJ2-5	TGCGCCAGCAGCTTATGGACTAGCGGGGTGGAGACCCAGTACTTC	CASSLWTSGVETQYF
TRBD1	.	TRBV4-1	TRBJ2-1	TGCGCCAGCAGCCAAGATATAGGGACAGGGAACAATGAGCAGTTCTTC	CASSQDIGTGNNEQFF
TRBD2	.	TRBV19	TRBJ2-3	TGTGCCAGTAGTCTCGGGACTAGCGGGGGCATTGTGGATACGCAGTATTTT	CASSLGTSGGIVDTQYF
TRBD2	.	TRBV19	TRBJ2-3	TGTGCCAGTAGTATTTCCGGGACTAGTACGCAGTATTTT	CASSISGTSTQYF
TRBD1	once	TRBV15	TRBJ1-2	TGTGCCACCAGCAGAGGCCCAGGGGGTCACTATGGCTACACCTTC	CATSRGPGGHYGYTF